This T cell receptor beta chain was recovered during a study of graft-versus-host responses after intestinal transplantation. Study information: Every recipient had anti-thymocyte globulin induction and roughly 3 years of tacrolimus plus steroids.

Study findings and constraints: Detected in recipient marrow were GvH clones, some of which were first observed in ileum or blood.

CDR1 is SGDLS and CDR2 is YYNGEE in the germline V gene. This CDR3 contains 13 residues. V lost 0 bases to trimming and J lost 9 bases, with 10 bases between them. There are a few counts of this clone. Some clones are missing from TCRdb's copy, which holds only in-frame ones; the method was immunoSEQ multiplex PCR. The sample has about 15,000 clones, 30% to 35% seen once. Plating combined approximately 200,000 CFSE-labeled responder cells with approximately 200,000 irradiated, violet-dye-labeled stimulator cells. The sequencing here drew on alloreactive CD4+ T cells from a mixed lymphocyte reaction culture, taken before intestinal transplant. Stated subset: CFSE-low proliferating T cells sorted from approximately 6-day pre-transplant mixed lymphocyte reaction (GvH or HvG direction). V gene TRBV9 combines with J gene TRBJ1-5; weak D call: TRBD1 (5 bases). The receptor's source is a human patient who received an intestinal transplant. The CDR3: CASSVGWGGPQHF. The CDR3 DNA is TGTGCCAGCAGCGTAGGATGGGGGGGGCCCCAGCATTTT.